This T cell receptor (beta chain) was recovered during a study of control samples from healthy donors and cancer patients. Measured with immunoSEQ multiplex PCR; TCRdb has only the in-frame clones, and not every one. The data show some 120,000 clones, approximately 92% seen once. Germline CDR1 reads GTSNPN; CDR2 reads SVGIG (reference sequence). This CDR3 spans 13 amino acids. Between the trimmed V and J ends, which lost 0 bases and 6 bases, there was a span of 8 bases. The sequence was obtained from a man younger than 30 in good health. Input material: blood. The gene calls are TRBV30 and TRBJ2-2; D remains unclear. The CDR3, as DNA: TGTGCCTGGAGTGTACGACCTGCCGGGGAGCTGTTTTTT. This translates into CAWSVRPAGELFF.